Listed here are 20 T cell receptor beta chains from one sample, sequenced in a study of vaccination effects on CD4 cells after COVID-19. TCRdb's copy holds only in-frame clones and misses some; the assay was immunoSEQ multiplex PCR. The sample consists of 45,000 to 55,000 clones, around 70% of them appearing once. Researchers isolated CD4+ T cells once approximately eleven days of culture had elapsed. Between March and December 2020, the person had a SARS-CoV-2 infection that PCR confirmed. Subjects were given two BNT162b2 or mRNA-1273 vaccine doses. For these TCRs, the target antigens are not known. The sample consisted of CD4+ T cells from PBMCs cultured without peptide, taken after COVID-19 vaccination. Every receptor here comes from a human donor who had a prior SARS-CoV-2 infection.

The rearrangement joins TRBV24-1 to TRBJ2-3; tentative D call: TRBD2 (5 bases). The ends were cut back, 4 bases at V and 2 bases at J, with 9 bases in the middle. The CDR3 is made up of 14 amino acids. Looked up from germline, CDR1 is KGHDR and CDR2 is SFDVKD. The CDR3 coding sequence is TGTGCCACCAGTGAGGACTCCTCCACAGATACGCAGTATTTT. The encoded protein is CATSEDSSTDTQYF.

This clone was detected only once. V gene TRBV4-2 combines with J gene TRBJ1-1; D gene unclear. The CDR3 extends over 14 amino acids. Germline lookup yields CDR1 LGHNA and CDR2 YNFKEQ. V was cut by 6 bases and J by 3 bases, with 14 bases left in between. The CDR3 is CASSEETVDTEAFF. CDR3 sequence (DNA): TGTGCCAGCAGTGAAGAAACGGTCGACACTGAAGCTTTCTTT.

The J gene is TRBJ1-2, the V gene TRBV6-6, with D perhaps matching TRBD1 (5 bases). Germline V lookup: CDR1 MNHNY, CDR2 SVGAGI (reference sequence). This CDR3 is built from 16 residues. Between the trimmed V and J ends, which lost 5 bases and 0 bases, there was a span of 16 bases. Written as DNA, the CDR3 is TGTGCCAGCAGTACCCCCGGCAGGGCCACTAACTATGGCTACACCTTC. Protein: CASSTPGRATNYGYTF.

This clone has just a few counts. The rearrangement uses TRBV3-1 (or the pseudogene TRBV3-2) and TRBJ2-5, with 9 bases fitting TRBD2. Trimming at V came to 4 bases and at J to 0 bases, leaving 15 bases not matched to a gene. The CDR3 is 19 residues long. Per germline, CDR1 LGHDT and CDR2 YNNKEL (reference sequence). CDR3 in amino acids: CASSPMGIAGEYYQETQYF. CDR3 sequence (DNA): TGTGCCAGCAGCCCGATGGGGATAGCGGGGGAGTACTACCAAGAGACCCAGTACTTC.

The sample holds one count of this clone. The V gene is TRBV4-2, the J gene TRBJ1-2; D perhaps matches TRBD1 (5 bases). CDR1 is LGHNA and CDR2 is YNFKEQ in the germline V gene. The CDR3 spans 15 residues. The V and J ends lost 3 bases and 7 bases respectively, with 18 bases between them. CDR3 nucleotide sequence: TGTGCCAGCAGCCATGAAGGGGTTGTCAATGGTGGCTACACCTTC. Translated, it gives CASSHEGVVNGGYTF.

The rearrangement links TRBV6-1 to TRBJ1-2, with D possibly TRBD1 on 6 matching bases. The CDR3 runs 13 residues. From germline, CDR1 is MNHNS and CDR2 SASEGT. V lost 2 bases, J lost 4 bases, and 8 bases lay in between. This CDR3 reads CASSELGAYGYTF. For the CDR3, the DNA is TGTGCCAGCAGTGAACTGGGGGCCTATGGCTACACCTTC.

In this sample, this clone turned up a few times. The V gene is TRBV28, the J gene TRBJ2-5, with D possibly TRBD2 on 5 matching bases. This CDR3 has 15 residues. From germline, CDR1 is MDHEN and CDR2 SYDVKM. The V end was cut by 7 bases, the J end by 2 bases, with 17 bases between. CDR3 region: CASNQRGGGQETQYF. CDR3 sequence (DNA): TGTGCCAGCAATCAAAGAGGCGGAGGACAAGAGACCCAGTACTTC.

The rearrangement links TRBV18 to TRBJ1-2, with TRBD1 matching over 11 bases. This CDR3 has 15 residues. Germline loops: CDR1 KGHSH, CDR2 LQKENI. J was trimmed by 2 bases and V by 5 bases; bases with no gene match: 4. The CDR3, as DNA: TGTGCCAGCTCAGGTCGGGACAGGGGGAACTATGGCTACACCTTC. It codes for CASSGRDRGNYGYTF.

The chain uses TRBV4-1 and TRBJ2-7; 11 bases line up with TRBD2. The germline CDR1 and CDR2 sequences are MGHRA and YSYEKL. V lost 4 bases, J lost 2 bases, and 4 bases stayed unmatched. CDR3 length: 15 amino acids. The CDR3 nucleotides read TGCGCCAGCAGCCCTCGACTAGCGGGAACCTACGAGCAGTACTTC. This translates into CASSPRLAGTYEQYF.

The chain couples TRBV5-1 to TRBJ2-5; 10 bases align to TRBD2. From germline, CDR1 is SGHRS and CDR2 YFSETQ. The CDR3 is 16 residues long. J was trimmed by 4 bases and V by 1 base; bases with no gene match: 7. CDR3 sequence: CASSLFASGSGETQYF. CDR3 DNA sequence: TGCGCCAGCAGCTTGTTCGCTAGCGGGAGTGGAGAGACCCAGTACTTC.

This rearrangement joins TRBV6-1 to TRBJ1-4; D gene ambiguous. This CDR3 is built from 16 residues. Trimming shortened V by 2 bases and J by 0 bases, and 10 bases separated the two germline ends. The germline CDR1 and CDR2 sequences are MNHNS and SASEGT. CDR3 nucleotides: TGTGCCAGCAGTGAAAGGGCGGGTGCAACTAATGAAAAACTGTTTTTT. Its translation is CASSERAGATNEKLFF.

This clone was seen more than once but under ten times. This chain links TRBV11-2 with TRBJ2-5, with TRBD2 matching over 9 bases. Per the germline V gene, CDR1 is SGHAT and CDR2 is FQNNGV. This CDR3 region has 16 residues. V lost 3 bases and J lost 5; bases outside the gene matches: 10. CDR3 amino acids: CASSFNRAGGGETQYF. The DNA of the CDR3 is TGTGCCAGCAGCTTTAATCGGGCGGGAGGGGGTGAGACCCAGTACTTC.

V and J are TRBV5-6 and TRBJ2-5; TRBD1 aligns across 9 bases. Germline assignment: CDR1 SGHDT and CDR2 YYEEEE. The CDR3 extends over 16 amino acids. V lost 5 bases and J lost 1; bases outside the gene matches: 9. The CDR3 sequence is CASSSGQGYLQETQYF. The DNA of the CDR3 is TGTGCCAGCAGTTCGGGACAGGGCTATCTCCAAGAGACCCAGTACTTC.

The chain is built from TRBV11-3 and TRBJ2-5; TRBD2 agrees at 13 bases. The CDR3 sequence is 15 residues long. Looked up from germline, CDR1 is SGHNT and CDR2 is YENEEA. The junction had 0 bases not matched to a gene; V was cut back by 1 base and J by 4 bases. Here the CDR3 reads CASSLGLAGGETQYF. CDR3 in DNA: TGTGCCAGCAGCTTAGGACTAGCGGGGGGAGAGACCCAGTACTTC.

This clone qualifies as medium-sized. CDR3 amino acids: CALSGSLEYNEQFF. The CDR3 DNA reads as TGTGCCTTAAGCGGTAGTCTAGAGTACAATGAGCAGTTCTTC. The chain links TRBV30 to TRBJ2-1; a possible D gene is TRBD2 (5 bases). Trimming took 7 bases from V and 4 from J, leaving 17 bases between them. There are 14 residues in the CDR3. The germline CDR1 and CDR2 sequences are GTSNPN and SVGIG (reference sequence).

The chain links TRBV7-8 to TRBJ2-1, with 7 bases identical to TRBD2. V was pared by 5 bases and J by 15 bases, with 13 bases of the junction left unmatched. From germline, CDR1 is SGHVS and CDR2 FQNEAQ. This CDR3 region has 13 residues. The CDR3 bases are TGTGCCAGCAGCAATCCGTGGGGGGGGGATTCGTTCTTC. As protein: CASSNPWGGDSFF.

This clone was counted a few times. The chain couples TRBV7-3 to TRBJ1-6; TRBD1 aligns across 8 bases. Germline-derived CDR1 and CDR2 are SGHTA and FQGTGA. V was clipped by 3 bases and J by 9 bases; unmatched bases: 10. The CDR3 extends over 16 amino acids. The CDR3 DNA reads TGTGCCAGCAGCTTGAATAAACCCGGGACAGGTTCACCCCTCCACTTT. This sequence encodes CASSLNKPGTGSPLHF.

J is TRBJ2-1 and V is TRBV5-1; 12 nucleotides align to TRBD2. The CDR3 length is 15 residues. V dropped 4 bases and J dropped 7; count of bases not matched to a gene: 6. Germline V CDR1 and CDR2: SGHRS, YFSETQ. CDR3 sequence (DNA): TGCGCCAGCAGCCAACTAGCGGGGGGTGGAAATGAGCAGTTCTTC. Translation: CASSQLAGGGNEQFF.

The chain uses TRBV6-6 and TRBJ1-3, with D tentatively TRBD1 (6 bases). The germline V and J ends were trimmed by 8 bases and 4 bases, with 15 bases remaining between them. The CDR3 is made up of 14 amino acids. The germline gives CDR1 MNHNY, CDR2 SVGAGI (reference sequence). The CDR3 loop reads CASELGGRGNTIYF. Written as DNA, the CDR3 is TGTGCCAGCGAGCTAGGGGGAAGGGGAAACACCATATATTTT.

The chain employs TRBV2 and TRBJ2-5, with D hard to call. Trimming shortened V by 7 bases and J by 5 bases, and 14 bases separated the two germline ends. This CDR3 has 13 amino acids. Germline assignment: CDR1 SNHLY and CDR2 FYNNEI. The CDR3 DNA follows: TGTGCCAGCAAAGCAACCCAGCTGGAGACCCAGTACTTC. It specifies CASKATQLETQYF.